The rows below give T cell receptor beta chains drawn from one sample of a study of monozygotic twins with inflammatory bowel disease. TCRdb re-analyzed the 5' RACE reads; it lists each CDR3 protein once, without DNA. Listed are about 210,000 distinct CDR3 sequences; 7.7% falls within the top ten. Sequenced material: blood. These TCRs come from a human donor with ulcerative colitis or Crohn's disease, or a healthy co-twin of an affected twin (not recorded which). CDR3s include the opening cysteine and the closing phenylalanine or tryptophan. The order of the fields is J gene, V gene, CDR3 length, CDR3 protein.

j_call: TRBJ1-1; v_call: TRBV7-2; cdr3_length: 11; cdr3_aa: CASTWNTEAFF
j_call: TRBJ1-1; v_call: TRBV20-1; cdr3_length: 13; cdr3_aa: CSARAQWDTEAFF
j_call: TRBJ2-3; v_call: TRBV11-3; cdr3_length: 16; cdr3_aa: CASSPRGGDAGDTQYF
j_call: TRBJ2-1; v_call: TRBV28; cdr3_length: 14; cdr3_aa: CASSLISYGMVRFF
j_call: TRBJ2-2; v_call: TRBV11-3; cdr3_length: 12; cdr3_aa: CASSTSDGELFF
j_call: TRBJ2-3; v_call: TRBV2; cdr3_length: 12; cdr3_aa: CASSGRTDTQYF
j_call: TRBJ2-7; v_call: TRBV28; cdr3_length: 18; cdr3_aa: CASSSYVLGLASFYEQYF
j_call: TRBJ2-7; v_call: TRBV7-9; cdr3_length: 12; cdr3_aa: CASSSTGYEQYF
j_call: TRBJ2-1; v_call: TRBV2; cdr3_length: 18; cdr3_aa: CASLYRDGSIGSYNEQFF
j_call: TRBJ2-3; v_call: TRBV20-1; cdr3_length: 14; cdr3_aa: CSAPPGGITDTQYF
j_call: TRBJ1-2; v_call: TRBV25-1; cdr3_length: 15; cdr3_aa: CASSESTLINYGYTF
j_call: TRBJ2-4; v_call: TRBV7-9; cdr3_length: 15; cdr3_aa: CASSLEVLGGNIQYF
j_call: TRBJ2-1; v_call: TRBV29-1; cdr3_length: 14; cdr3_aa: CSVLASVLGNEQFF
j_call: TRBJ2-1; v_call: TRBV7-2; cdr3_length: 13; cdr3_aa: CASSPTGPGEQFF
j_call: TRBJ1-2; v_call: TRBV5-8; cdr3_length: 15; cdr3_aa: CASTFGQAPVYGYTF
j_call: TRBJ1-5; v_call: TRBV6-2/TRBV6-3; cdr3_length: 21; cdr3_aa: CASSYSIIGHTLGYLDQPQHF
j_call: TRBJ2-3; v_call: TRBV18; cdr3_length: 16; cdr3_aa: CASSSWTSGVTDTQYF
j_call: TRBJ2-1; v_call: TRBV7-9; cdr3_length: 15; cdr3_aa: CASSPGLAVDNEQFF
j_call: TRBJ2-7; v_call: TRBV2; cdr3_length: 13; cdr3_aa: CASSQQDPYEQYF
j_call: TRBJ2-7; v_call: TRBV5-6; cdr3_length: 12; cdr3_aa: CASSLLVDEQYF
j_call: TRBJ2-7; v_call: TRBV29-1; cdr3_length: 13; cdr3_aa: CSVAEGLAYEQYF
j_call: TRBJ2-1; v_call: TRBV18; cdr3_length: 13; cdr3_aa: CAIPSGPLNEQFF
j_call: TRBJ2-1; v_call: TRBV25-1; cdr3_length: 19; cdr3_aa: CASSRPAGTSGRGYNEQFF
j_call: TRBJ2-3; v_call: TRBV12-3/TRBV12-4; cdr3_length: 15; cdr3_aa: CASSWRDSEGDTQYF
j_call: TRBJ1-3; v_call: TRBV7-2; cdr3_length: 16; cdr3_aa: CASSLVSGGSGNTIYF
j_call: TRBJ2-7; v_call: TRBV5-1; cdr3_length: 16; cdr3_aa: CASSLAVGIPLWEQYF
j_call: TRBJ2-5; v_call: TRBV12-3/TRBV12-4; cdr3_length: 13; cdr3_aa: CASSRLAKETQYF
j_call: TRBJ1-3; v_call: TRBV6-5; cdr3_length: 17; cdr3_aa: CASSYSWDSPSGNTIYF
j_call: TRBJ2-2; v_call: TRBV2; cdr3_length: 18; cdr3_aa: CASRPRQGAGWRTGELFF
j_call: TRBJ2-3; v_call: TRBV7-2; cdr3_length: 16; cdr3_aa: CASSRSGGASWDTQYF
j_call: TRBJ1-5; v_call: TRBV5-5; cdr3_length: 13; cdr3_aa: CASSFLAGEAQHF
j_call: TRBJ2-1; v_call: TRBV28; cdr3_length: 16; cdr3_aa: CASSPREGPIYNEQFF
j_call: TRBJ2-3; v_call: TRBV4-3; cdr3_length: 13; cdr3_aa: CASSQELADTQYF
j_call: TRBJ1-1; v_call: TRBV30; cdr3_length: 12; cdr3_aa: CAGGTGYTEAFF
j_call: TRBJ2-2; v_call: TRBV12-3/TRBV12-4; cdr3_length: 14; cdr3_aa: CASSFQGDTGELFF
j_call: TRBJ1-3; v_call: TRBV30; cdr3_length: 17; cdr3_aa: CAWKDNTGPRSWNTIYF
j_call: TRBJ2-1; v_call: TRBV3-1; cdr3_length: 14; cdr3_aa: CASSGPIIPNEQFF
j_call: TRBJ2-7; v_call: TRBV6-2/TRBV6-3; cdr3_length: 13; cdr3_aa: CASSYPPAYEQYF
j_call: TRBJ2-2; v_call: TRBV5-6; cdr3_length: 13; cdr3_aa: CASSSINTGELFF
j_call: TRBJ1-2; v_call: TRBV5-5; cdr3_length: 14; cdr3_aa: CASSRAEGPYGYTF
j_call: TRBJ2-1; v_call: TRBV12-3/TRBV12-4; cdr3_length: 12; cdr3_aa: CASSSAFGEQFF
j_call: TRBJ1-1; v_call: TRBV7-9; cdr3_length: 14; cdr3_aa: CASSLVRPATEAFF
j_call: TRBJ2-2; v_call: TRBV7-2; cdr3_length: 13; cdr3_aa: CASNYGTPGELFF
j_call: TRBJ2-1; v_call: TRBV7-2; cdr3_length: 16; cdr3_aa: CASSWDVAGGNNEQFF
j_call: TRBJ2-7; v_call: TRBV20-1; cdr3_length: 14; cdr3_aa: CSARVETGGYEQYF
j_call: TRBJ2-7; v_call: TRBV5-1; cdr3_length: 14; cdr3_aa: CASSLAREWGEQYF